The 8 T cell receptor beta chains reported below all come from one sample, sequenced in a study of technical replicates of blood from a few donors. Sequenced by immunoSEQ multiplex PCR; TCRdb stores in-frame clones only, minus some. This sample has 50,000 to 65,000 clones; 92% occur once, and the top ten carry more than 4%. Material for sequencing was PBMCs. Receptors were obtained from a human donor in good health. Some clones in this sample may be carry-over from other donors' samples.

This clone occurred once. The chain is built from TRBV30 and TRBJ1-6, with 12 bases identical to TRBD1. The CDR3 runs 18 residues. The germline gives CDR1 GTSNPN, CDR2 SVGIG (reference sequence). Unmatched junction bases numbered 12, after V lost 1 base and J lost 8 bases. The CDR3 coding sequence is TGTGCCTGGAGTGGTGGGACAGGGGGCCCTTTTCTGTATTCACCCCTCCACTTT. This gives the protein CAWSGGTGGPFLYSPLHF.

The rearrangement links TRBV5-1 to TRBJ2-7; 9 nucleotides match TRBD1. J lost 3 bases, V lost 0 bases, and 4 bases had no gene match. The V gene's germline CDR1 is SGHRS and CDR2 YFSETQ. CDR3 length equals 15 residues. The DNA for the CDR3 is TGCGCCAGCAGCTTGGATGACAGGGGGGGCTACGAGCAGTACTTC. It specifies CASSLDDRGGYEQYF.

V and J are TRBV27 and TRBJ1-5, with 10 nucleotides matching TRBD1. This CDR3 is 16 amino acids long. V was clipped by 3 bases and J by 6 bases; unmatched bases: 8. Germline assignment: CDR1 MNHEY and CDR2 SMNVEV (reference sequence). The CDR3 DNA reads as TGTGCCAGCAGTTTCGGAACCGGGACAGGGGTTCAGCCCCAGCATTTT. It codes for CASSFGTGTGVQPQHF.

The chain links TRBV7-4 to TRBJ2-5; TRBD2 matches at 9 bases. The CDR3 consists of 17 residues. Germline loops: CDR1 SGHVT, CDR2 SQSDAQ. V lost 5 bases and J lost 0; bases outside the gene matches: 10. The CDR3 DNA reads TGTGCCAGCAGCCCCTCAAGTAGCGGGAGCAACCAAGAGACCCAGTACTTC. As protein: CASSPSSSGSNQETQYF.

The rearrangement uses TRBV4-2 and TRBJ2-3; 11 bases line up with TRBD2. Germline V gives CDR1 LGHNA, CDR2 YNFKEQ. V trimming: 0 bases; J trimming: 6 bases; junction bases outside the gene matches: 17. The CDR3 covers 20 residues. Here the CDR3 DNA reads TGTGCCAGCAGCCAAGATCCCCAATTGACTAGCGGGGCAGATCGGGATACGCAGTATTTT. This encodes CASSQDPQLTSGADRDTQYF.

The chain uses TRBV5-8 and TRBJ1-5; weak D call: TRBD1 (5 bases). This CDR3 spans 15 amino acids. Deletions cut 5 bases from V and 1 base from J, with 13 bases between. Germline values: CDR1 SGHTS, CDR2 YDEGEE. In DNA, the CDR3 is TGTGCCAGCAGGGAGGGGTTCAGAAGCAATCAGCCCCAGCATTTT. Encoded protein: CASREGFRSNQPQHF.

The chain uses TRBV11-2 and TRBJ1-5; D might be TRBD1 (5 bases). Germline lookup yields CDR1 SGHAT and CDR2 FQNNGV. The CDR3 covers 17 residues. The V end lost 6 bases, the J end lost 1 base, and 19 bases lay between the germline ends. The CDR3 sequence is CASSPGRGGVSNQPQHF. The CDR3 DNA sequence: TGTGCCAGCAGTCCGGGACGGGGGGGGGTGAGCAATCAGCCCCAGCATTTT.

This chain joins TRBV9 and TRBJ1-1; D unresolved. The CDR3 sequence is 15 residues long. Germline V lookup: CDR1 SGDLS, CDR2 YYNGEE. V was shortened by 3 bases and J by 1 base, with 13 bases between the two germline ends. CDR3 sequence: CASSAFGGPNTEAFF. The CDR3 bases are TGTGCCAGCAGCGCCTTTGGCGGGCCGAACACTGAAGCTTTCTTT.